This T cell receptor beta chain is drawn from a study of human T cells and chemical hapten exposure. Time point of the sample: pre-sensitization, week 0. Treatment described: therapeutic diphenylcyclopropenone sensitization with weekly scalp DPC. Via MiXCR, TCRdb re-called the RACE reads, giving one row per CDR3 protein. Among more than 250,000 distinct CDR3 sequences listed, around 7.7% were seen once. CDR3 length equals 14 residues. Trimming shortened V by 5 bases and J by 4 bases, and 14 bases separated the two germline ends. Germline V gene data show CDR1 as WSHSY and CDR2 as SAAADI. Sequencing was performed on whole blood, taken in connection with sensitization to the hapten diphenylcyclopropenone (DPC). This sequence joins TRBV10-2 and TRBJ1-1; D is uncertain. The TCR was taken from a man aged 18 to 30 with alopecia areata. Some clones in this sample may be carry-over from other donors' samples. The DNA for the CDR3 is TGCGCCAGCAGTCTAGGGTCCCGGGGCACTGAAGCTTTCTTT. It translates to CASSLGSRGTEAFF.